The rows below give T cell receptor beta chains drawn from one sample of a study of T cell repertoires in cytomegalovirus infection. These receptors are not linked to any known antigen. MiXCR was run by TCRdb on the reads, yielding one entry per CDR3 protein. The sample shows some 900,000 distinct CDR3 sequences, 30% to 35% of them seen only once. Sequenced material: cultured CD8+ T cells from PBMCs, taken from culture after CMV antigen stimulation. The receptors originated from a human donor in good health (CMV status not recorded). Some clones in this sample may be carry-over from other donors' samples. Both conserved end residues are part of each CDR3. The order of the fields is clone size, D gene, V gene, J gene, CDR3 protein, CDR3 DNA. D genes are given only for firm matches. Clone size is stated in some rows and not others, as once, few, many or a class when expanded.

-,TRBD1,TRBV7-8,TRBJ2-7,CASTNNYGGQAWIEQYF,TGTGCCAGCACAAACAACTATGGGGGACAGGCCTGGATCGAGCAGTACTTC
-,TRBD2,TRBV27,TRBJ2-3,CASSLWEGADTQYF,TGTGCCAGCAGTTTGTGGGAGGGCGCAGATACGCAGTATTTT
few,TRBD1,TRBV7-6,TRBJ2-1,CATSGQGPEQFF,TGTGCCACCTCGGGACAGGGTCCTGAGCAGTTCTTC
few,-,TRBV27,TRBJ1-4,CASSLGSATNEKLFF,TGTGCCAGCAGTTTAGGCAGTGCAACTAATGAAAAACTGTTTTTT
few,TRBD1,TRBV6-5,TRBJ1-1,CASSYPGTGAEAFF,TGTGCCAGCAGTTACCCAGGAACAGGGGCGGAAGCTTTCTTT
-,-,TRBV5-1,TRBJ1-2,CASSLHVDAGDYGYTF,TGCGCCAGCAGCTTGCACGTGGACGCGGGAGACTATGGCTACACCTTC
few,-,TRBV6-2/TRBV6-3,TRBJ2-2,CASRGVGGPSSGELFF,TGTGCCAGCAGGGGAGTAGGGGGGCCCTCGAGCGGGGAGCTGTTTTTT
-,TRBD1,TRBV6-1,TRBJ1-2,CASSGGDRGPSGYGYTF,TGTGCCAGCAGTGGCGGGGACAGGGGGCCCTCCGGCTATGGCTACACCTTC
-,TRBD1,TRBV7-2,TRBJ1-1,CASSYDRGAEAFF,TGTGCCAGCAGCTATGACAGGGGGGCTGAAGCTTTCTTT
-,TRBD2,TRBV29-1,TRBJ2-1,CSVELAGAYNEQFF,TGCAGCGTTGAGTTAGCGGGGGCCTACAATGAGCAGTTCTTC
-,-,TRBV28,TRBJ2-2,CASSLLEGVNTGELFF,TGTGCCAGCAGCTTGCTTGAGGGGGTGAACACCGGGGAGCTGTTTTTT
few,TRBD1,TRBV5-1,TRBJ1-6,CASSRTGENSPLHF,TGCGCCAGCAGCCGGACAGGAGAAAATTCACCCCTCCACTTT
-,-,TRBV2,TRBJ1-2,CASSGWAGVNYGYTF,TGTGCCAGCAGTGGGTGGGCAGGGGTAAACTATGGCTACACCTTC
few,-,TRBV7-9,TRBJ1-1,CASSFGAGTEAFF,TGTGCCAGCAGCTTCGGGGCGGGCACTGAAGCTTTCTTT
-,TRBD2,TRBV20-1,TRBJ2-2,CSARVASGGLTGELFF,TGCAGTGCTAGAGTGGCGAGCGGGGGGTTGACCGGGGAGCTGTTTTTT
-,TRBD2,TRBV5-6,TRBJ2-1,CASSSPGEGDEQFF,TGTGCCAGCAGCTCCCCGGGGGAGGGAGATGAGCAGTTCTTC
-,-,TRBV4-1,TRBJ1-1,CASSSVGDPEAFF,TGCGCCAGCAGCTCGGTAGGGGATCCTGAAGCTTTCTTT
few,-,TRBV7-2,TRBJ1-1,CASSFHRDTMNTEAFF,TGTGCCAGCAGCTTTCACCGGGACACCATGAACACTGAAGCTTTCTTT
-,-,TRBV27,TRBJ2-1,CASRLGSNLNREQFF,TGTGCCAGCAGGCTTGGTAGTAACCTCAATAGAGAGCAGTTCTTC
few,TRBD2,TRBV6-1,TRBJ2-1,CASSSGEGNEQFF,TGTGCCAGCAGTAGCGGGGAAGGCAATGAGCAGTTCTTC
-,-,TRBV24-1,TRBJ2-1,CATSDLRGSYNEQFF,TGTGCCACCAGTGATTTGAGGGGGAGCTACAATGAGCAGTTCTTC
-,-,TRBV7-9,TRBJ1-4,CASSLRTNEKLFF,TGTGCCAGCAGCTTACGGACTAATGAAAAACTGTTTTTT
-,-,TRBV27,TRBJ2-3,CASSLKRQMSTDTQYF,TGTGCCAGCAGTTTAAAGAGGCAGATGAGCACAGATACGCAGTATTTT
-,-,TRBV12-3/TRBV12-4,TRBJ2-7,CASGETAYEQYF,TGTGCCAGCGGTGAGACAGCTTACGAGCAGTACTTC
-,-,TRBV7-2,TRBJ1-5,CASSPRVDSNQPQHF,TGTGCCAGCAGCCCTCGAGTGGATAGCAATCAGCCCCAGCATTTT
few,-,TRBV24-1,TRBJ1-5,CATTPIYSNQPQHF,TGTGCCACAACTCCAATCTATAGCAATCAGCCCCAGCATTTT